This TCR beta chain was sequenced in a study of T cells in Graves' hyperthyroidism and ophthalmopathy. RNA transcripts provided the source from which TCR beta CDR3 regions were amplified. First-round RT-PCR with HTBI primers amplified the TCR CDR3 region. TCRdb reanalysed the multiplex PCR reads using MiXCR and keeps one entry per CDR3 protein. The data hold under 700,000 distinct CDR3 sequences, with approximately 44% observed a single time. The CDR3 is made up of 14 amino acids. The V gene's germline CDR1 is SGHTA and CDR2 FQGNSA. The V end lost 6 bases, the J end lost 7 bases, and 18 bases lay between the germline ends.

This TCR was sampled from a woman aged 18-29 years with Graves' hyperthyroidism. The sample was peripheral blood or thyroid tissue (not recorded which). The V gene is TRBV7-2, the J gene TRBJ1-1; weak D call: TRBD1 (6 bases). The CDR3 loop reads CASRGQSEQDEAFF. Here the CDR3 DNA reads TGTGCCAGCAGAGGACAGTCCGAACAGGATGAAGCTTTCTTT.